This T cell receptor beta chain emerged from a study of T cell repertoires in cytomegalovirus infection. The CDR3 runs 14 residues. V lost 5 bases and J lost 0, with 10 bases in between. Per the germline V gene, CDR1 is MDHEN and CDR2 is SYDVKM. TCRdb passed the reads through MiXCR, listing each CDR3 protein once. The sample records about 310,000 distinct CDR3 sequences, approximately 25% being singletons. Remarks on this clonotype: The target antigen is unknown.

Study outcomes and limitations: Clonotypes of TCR beta that were HLA-C-restricted and CMV-specific dominated the ex vivo response.

The TCR was taken from a human donor in good health (CMV status not recorded). Some clones in this sample may be carry-over from other donors' samples. This material consisted of cultured PBMCs, taken from culture after CMV antigen stimulation. This rearrangement joins TRBV28 to TRBJ1-1, with D unresolved. For the CDR3, the DNA is TGTGCCAGCAGTCTGCCCACTTTGAACACTGAAGCTTTCTTT. Translation gives CASSLPTLNTEAFF.